This T cell receptor (beta chain) was sequenced for a study of graft-versus-host responses after intestinal transplantation. Across the study: Recipients were all induced with anti-thymocyte globulin, then given tacrolimus and steroids for about 3 years.

For this clone: What it binds is unknown.

Data came from immunoSEQ multiplex PCR; TCRdb stores just in-frame clones and leaves some out. The sample includes some 70,000 clones, about nine tenths of them seen just once. General observations from the study: Individuals who had graft-donor T cell macrochimerism had allografts that showed high graft-versus-host to host-versus-graft clonal ratios.

The source of post-transplant bone marrow was the posterior iliac crest or another site. This receptor was obtained from a human patient who received an intestinal transplant, so some T cells may come from the graft donor. The sequences come from bone marrow, collected 700 to 850 days after intestinal transplantation.

As DNA, the CDR3 is TGTGCCAGCAGCTTCCCGACAGGGGGGGCGAACACCGGGGAGCTGTTTTTT. Amino acids: CASSFPTGGANTGELFF. The chain combines TRBV7-2 with TRBJ2-2; TRBD1 matches 9 bases. V lost 3 bases and J lost 0; bases outside the gene matches: 5. Germline V gene lookup returns CDR1 SGHTA and CDR2 FQGNSA. This CDR3 is 17 amino acids long.